The text below deals with one TCR beta chain. Its antigen is as yet unknown. The data are from a study of T cells expressing NK-cell markers. Study as a whole: It was from sorted CD3+CD56+NKG2C+, CD3+CD56+NKG2C- and CD3+CD56-NKG2C+ T cells that TCR beta repertoires came. Overall study findings and caveats: In several donors, dominant clonotypes made up about 28.3-60.1% of CD3+CD56-NKG2C+ cells. Nothing established the HCMV specificity of expanded NKG2C+ T cell clones.

Researchers built TCR beta cDNA using 5'RACE template switching with UMIs. Using the 5' RACE reads, TCRdb records one entry per CDR3 protein without DNA. Its listing shows 400,000 to 450,000 distinct CDR3 sequences. CDR1 is SQVTM and CDR2 is ANQGSEA in the germline V gene. The CDR3 has 15 amino acids. This TCR was recovered from a woman between 18 and 70 years old in good health. The chain carries TRBV29-1 and TRBJ2-1. The sequenced material came from blood T cells: a sorted CD56 or NKG2C T cell subset, CD4+ or CD8+ T cells, or bulk PBMC T cells (not recorded which). CDR3 sequence reads: CSAVGLASSYNEQFF.